This TCR beta chain derives from a study of early T cells in non-severe SARS-CoV-2 infection. As for the study in general: Alpha and beta chains were unpaired, from unsorted whole-blood bulk RNA.

Individual cDNA molecules were tagged with unique molecular identifiers, the study reported. MiXCR, applied by TCRdb to the 5' RACE reads, yields one record per CDR3 protein. The data hold 25,000 to 35,000 distinct CDR3 sequences, with roughly 7% observed a single time. The germline V gene encodes CDR1 LNHDA and CDR2 SQIVND (reference sequence). CDR3 length: 14 residues. Trimming took off 5 bases at V and 6 bases at J, with 17 bases between the two ends. Study-wide points: Anti-spike CD8 responses were favored by VDJdb matching, which missed private and CD4 specificities.

This clonotype was detected ten times or more. Its antigen is as yet unknown. The sequenced sample was whole blood. The clonotype originates from an adult who was a healthcare worker with PCR-confirmed SARS-CoV-2 infection or an uninfected control (not recorded which). The chain joins TRBV19 to TRBJ2-7; D unresolved. The CDR3 loop is CASSFERQAREQYF. The CDR3 DNA sequence: TGTGCCAGTAGTTTCGAGAGACAAGCTCGCGAGCAGTACTTC.